The 21 T cell receptor beta chains listed next were all sequenced from one sample in a study of cytomegalovirus exposure and HLA in healthy donors. With 60 Vbeta and 13 Jbeta primers, the PCR was carried out. Sequencing used immunoSEQ multiplex PCR; TCRdb keeps in-frame clones, though not all of them. Of approximately 150,000 clones in the sample, around 79% were seen once. The material sequenced was PBMCs. The source is a man in his forties in good health and CMV-seronegative.

The rearrangement uses TRBV7-8 and TRBJ1-1; D unresolved. The germline V and J ends were trimmed by 4 bases and 4 bases, with 10 bases remaining between them. CDR3 length: 13 amino acids. Germline CDR1 is SGHVS and CDR2 is FQNEAQ. CDR3 nucleotides: TGTGCCAGCAGCTCCCGTCGGGGCACTGAAGCTTTCTTT. It translates to CASSSRRGTEAFF.

The chain carries TRBV7-9 and TRBJ2-1; 12 positions match TRBD2. This CDR3 is built from 18 residues. V lost 10 bases and J lost 2; bases outside the gene matches: 15. Germline loops: CDR1 SEHNR, CDR2 FQNEAQ (reference sequence). The CDR3 region has the DNA TGTGCCATTAACAGTGGGGGCACTAGCGGGAGGACCTACAATGAGCAGTTCTTC. The encoded protein is CAINSGGTSGRTYNEQFF. Filled out from reference TRBV7-9 and TRBJ2-1, the complete variable domain reads DTGVSQNPRHKITKRGQNVTFRCDPISEHNRLYWYRQTLGQGPEFLTYFQNEAQLEKSRLLSDRFSAERPKGSFSTLEIQRTEQGDSAMYLCAINSGGTSGRTYNEQFFGPGTRLTVL.

The chain couples TRBV7-2 to TRBJ1-2; maybe TRBD1 (6 bases). Per the germline V gene, CDR1 is SGHTA and CDR2 is FQGNSA. Trimming cost V 6 bases and J 4 bases, with 21 bases left between them. The CDR3 sequence is 16 residues long. CDR3 region: CASSNPRGGHGYGYTF. CDR3 coding DNA: TGTGCCAGCAGTAACCCTCGGGGGGGGCACGGCTATGGCTACACCTTC.

This sequence joins TRBV19 and TRBJ1-5; D is possibly TRBD1 (5 bases). The CDR3 runs 12 residues. Trimming left V 8 bases short and J 4 bases short, with 9 bases between. Germline CDR1 is LNHDA and CDR2 is SQIVND (reference sequence). The CDR3 nucleotides read TGTGCCAGTCGACAGAAGAATCAGCCCCAGCATTTT. It yields the protein CASRQKNQPQHF.

This clone was observed a handful of times. The chain carries TRBV6-6 and TRBJ2-5; a possible D gene is TRBD2 (5 bases). CDR3 length: 11 residues. Germline CDR1 and CDR2: MNHNY and SVGAGI (reference sequence). The ends were cut back, 8 bases at V and 4 bases at J, with 8 bases in the middle. The CDR3 here is CASGGPETQYF. The CDR3 nucleotides read TGTGCCAGCGGCGGGCCAGAGACCCAGTACTTC.

CDR3 nucleotide sequence: TGCGCCAGCAGCATTGGAGCAGGGGTCAGGGAAAAACTGTTTTTT. Translated, it gives CASSIGAGVREKLFF. The chain recombines TRBV5-1 with TRBJ1-4, with D possibly matching TRBD1 (6 bases). The germline V gene has CDR1 SGHRS and CDR2 YFSETQ. CDR3 length: 15 amino acids. Trimming removed 4 bases from V and 8 bases from J, with 18 bases in between.

The chain recombines TRBV6-1 with TRBJ1-5; D gene unclear. Germline loops: CDR1 MNHNS, CDR2 SASEGT. The ends were cut back, 7 bases at V and 6 bases at J, with 4 bases in the middle. The CDR3 consists of 10 residues. The CDR3 nucleotides are TGTGCCAGCAATAGTCAGCCCCAGCATTTT. Translating gives CASNSQPQHF.

This clone appeared a few times. This chain uses TRBV7-9 with TRBJ2-7; the match to TRBD2 covers 7 bases. The germline V gene has CDR1 SEHNR and CDR2 FQNEAQ (reference sequence). V was pared by 5 bases and J by 6 bases, with 10 bases of the junction left unmatched. The CDR3 is 14 residues long. Here the CDR3 reads CASSQGGRVGEQYF. In DNA, the CDR3 is TGTGCCAGCAGCCAGGGCGGGAGAGTCGGCGAGCAGTACTTC.

The chain uses TRBV7-9 and TRBJ2-3; D may be TRBD1 (6 bases). The germline gives CDR1 SEHNR, CDR2 FQNEAQ (reference sequence). CDR3 length equals 15 residues. Between the trimmed V and J ends, which lost 4 bases and 5 bases, there was a span of 16 bases. The DNA for the CDR3 is TGTGCCAGCAGCTCCTACAGGGCCGCAGGAGATACGCAGTATTTT. Its protein product is CASSSYRAAGDTQYF.

In the case of this clone: Other DNA sequences from this sample encode an identical CDR3 as well. V and J are TRBV27 and TRBJ2-6; D perhaps matches TRBD1 (5 bases). The CDR3 has 17 residues. V lost 3 bases and J 4 bases, leaving 16 bases between the germline ends. Germline CDR1 is MNHEY and CDR2 is SMNVEV (reference sequence). The CDR3 here is CASSFELPGRGANVLTF. CDR3 in DNA: TGTGCCAGCAGTTTCGAACTGCCAGGGCGCGGGGCCAACGTCCTGACTTTC.

The chain has TRBV10-3 and TRBJ2-2; TRBD2 might be the D (6 bases). The CDR3 loop spans 14 amino acids. Trimming removed 4 bases at V and 3 bases at J, with 9 bases between. Looked up from germline, CDR1 is ENHRY and CDR2 is SYGVKD. The CDR3 reads CAISVSGYTGELFF. The CDR3 DNA sequence: TGTGCCATCAGTGTTAGCGGTTACACCGGGGAGCTGTTTTTT.

This CDR3 is CSAKGGTSDYEQYF. The CDR3 DNA is TGCAGCGCCAAGGGGGGGACTAGCGACTACGAGCAGTACTTC. This chain links TRBV29-1 with TRBJ2-7; 10 nucleotides match TRBD2. Germline V lookup: CDR1 SQVTM, CDR2 ANQGSEA. V shed 7 bases, J shed 3 bases, and the junction held 9 bases outside the gene matches. The CDR3 contains 14 residues.

V gene TRBV19 combines with J gene TRBJ1-5, with D tentatively TRBD1 (5 bases). Germline values: CDR1 LNHDA, CDR2 SQIVND (reference sequence). Trimming took 7 bases from V and 4 from J, leaving 26 bases between them. The CDR3 is made up of 18 amino acids. CDR3 loop: CASTLLPGRLGGNQPQHF. CDR3 sequence (DNA): TGTGCCAGTACCCTCCTGCCGGGACGGCTGGGAGGAAATCAGCCCCAGCATTTT.

V is TRBV5-6 and J is TRBJ1-2; 8 bases are shared with TRBD1. With 0 bases clipped from V and 4 bases from J, the junction kept 2 bases outside the gene matches. CDR1 is SGHDT, CDR2 YYEEEE, per germline. The CDR3 has 14 residues. The CDR3 DNA sequence: TGTGCCAGCAGCTTGGGGACAGGGCGCTATGGCTACACCTTC. Its protein product is CASSLGTGRYGYTF. The whole variable domain, filled in from reference TRBV5-6 and TRBJ1-2, reads DAGVTQSPTHLIKTRGQQVTLRCSPKSGHDTVSWYQQALGQGPQFIFQYYEEEERQRGNFPDRFSGHQFPNYSSELNVNALLLGDSALYLCASSLGTGRYGYTFGSGTRLTVV.

The chain recombines TRBV5-1 with TRBJ2-2, with D uncertain. There are 13 residues in the CDR3. Between the trimmed V and J ends, which lost 2 bases and 7 bases, there was a span of 9 bases. CDR1 and CDR2 from the germline V gene are SGHRS and YFSETQ. The DNA of the CDR3 is TGCGCCAGCAGCTTAGCCTTTCGCGGGGAGCTGTTTTTT. It encodes CASSLAFRGELFF.

V is TRBV7-6 and J is TRBJ2-2, with D unclear. The length of the CDR3 is 14 residues. Per the germline V gene, CDR1 is SGHVS and CDR2 is FNYEAQ. Between the trimmed V and J ends, which lost 3 bases and 0 bases, there was a span of 5 bases. CDR3 bases: TGTGCCAGCAGCTTCGCTACGAACACCGGGGAGCTGTTTTTT. Protein product: CASSFATNTGELFF.

V and J are TRBV5-5 and TRBJ2-7, with 8 bases lining up with TRBD2. Unmatched junction bases numbered 10, after V lost 5 bases and J lost 6 bases. This CDR3 is built from 14 residues. The germline gives CDR1 SGHKS, CDR2 YYEKEE (reference sequence). The CDR3 nucleotides are TGTGCCAGCAGGGGGACTAGTTCTTTCTCCGAGCAGTACTTC. It translates to CASRGTSSFSEQYF.

This clone has only one observation. This rearrangement joins TRBV4-2 to TRBJ2-7; 9 bases line up with TRBD1. The CDR3 spans 15 residues. V lost 4 bases, J lost 3 bases, and 7 bases stayed unmatched. Per germline, CDR1 LGHNA and CDR2 YNFKEQ. The CDR3 nucleotides read TGTGCCAGCAGCCGAGAGACAGGGGGATTCTACGAGCAGTACTTC. Translating it yields CASSRETGGFYEQYF.

This rearrangement joins TRBV7-2 to TRBJ2-7; TRBD2 agrees at 11 bases. The germline V gene encodes CDR1 SGHTA and CDR2 FQGNSA. After removal of 5 bases from V and 1 base from J, the junction contained 4 bases not matched to a gene. The CDR3 is 15 amino acids. CDR3 residues: CASSGGTSGSYEQYF. DNA of the CDR3: TGTGCCAGCAGCGGCGGGACTAGCGGATCCTACGAGCAGTACTTC.

The J gene is TRBJ1-5, the V gene TRBV4-1; D is possibly TRBD1 (6 bases). The CDR3 extends over 14 amino acids. V was shortened by 1 base and J by 2 bases, with 6 bases between the two germline ends. Germline values: CDR1 MGHRA, CDR2 YSYEKL. The CDR3 DNA reads TGCGCCAGCAGCCAAGGACAGGGCAATCAGCCCCAGCATTTT. It translates to CASSQGQGNQPQHF.

CDR3 sequence reads: CASSLTGSNEQFF. The CDR3 region has the DNA TGTGCCAGCAGCTTGACAGGGAGTAATGAGCAGTTCTTC. J is TRBJ2-1 and V is TRBV7-6, with 7 positions matching TRBD1. This CDR3 spans 13 amino acids. Germline loops: CDR1 SGHVS, CDR2 FNYEAQ. Losses at the gene ends were 3 bases for V and 7 bases for J; bases not matched to a gene: 3.